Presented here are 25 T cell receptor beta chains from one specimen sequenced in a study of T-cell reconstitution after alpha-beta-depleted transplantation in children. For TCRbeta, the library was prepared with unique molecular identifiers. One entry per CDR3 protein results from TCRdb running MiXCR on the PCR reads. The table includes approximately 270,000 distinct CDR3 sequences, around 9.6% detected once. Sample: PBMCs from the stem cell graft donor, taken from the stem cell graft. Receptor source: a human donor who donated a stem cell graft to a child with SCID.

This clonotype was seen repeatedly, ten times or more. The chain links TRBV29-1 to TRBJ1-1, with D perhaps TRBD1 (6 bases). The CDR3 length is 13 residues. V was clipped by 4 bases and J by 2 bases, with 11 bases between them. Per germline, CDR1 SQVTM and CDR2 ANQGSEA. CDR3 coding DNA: TGCAGCGTTGGGACAGTCCTTAACACTGAAGCTTTCTTT. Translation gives CSVGTVLNTEAFF.

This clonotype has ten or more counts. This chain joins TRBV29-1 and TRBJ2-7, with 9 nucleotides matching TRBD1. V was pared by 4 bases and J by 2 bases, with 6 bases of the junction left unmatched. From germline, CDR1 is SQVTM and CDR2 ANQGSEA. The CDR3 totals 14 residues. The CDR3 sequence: CSVGLWDRAYEQYF. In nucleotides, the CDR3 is TGCAGCGTTGGTTTATGGGACAGGGCCTACGAGCAGTACTTC.

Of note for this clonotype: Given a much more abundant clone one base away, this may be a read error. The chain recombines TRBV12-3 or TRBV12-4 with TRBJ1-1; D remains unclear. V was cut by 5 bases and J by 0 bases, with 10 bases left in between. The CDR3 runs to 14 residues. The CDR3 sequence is CASSNTVMNTEAFF. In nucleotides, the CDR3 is TGTGCCAGCAGTAACACTGTGATGAACACTGAAGCTTTCTTT.

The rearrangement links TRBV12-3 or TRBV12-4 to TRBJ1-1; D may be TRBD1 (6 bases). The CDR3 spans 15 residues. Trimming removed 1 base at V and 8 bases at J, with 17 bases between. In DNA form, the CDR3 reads TGTGCCAGCAGTTTAGTCGGAGGGGGACTCTGGGAAGCTTTCTTT. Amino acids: CASSLVGGGLWEAFF.

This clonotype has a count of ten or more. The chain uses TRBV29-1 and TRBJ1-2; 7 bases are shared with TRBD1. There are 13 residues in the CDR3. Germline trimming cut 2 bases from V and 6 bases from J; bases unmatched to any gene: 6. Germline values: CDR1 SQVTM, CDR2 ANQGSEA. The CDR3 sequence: CSVERDRQNGYTF. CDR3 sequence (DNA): TGCAGCGTTGAAAGGGACAGACAAAATGGCTACACCTTC.

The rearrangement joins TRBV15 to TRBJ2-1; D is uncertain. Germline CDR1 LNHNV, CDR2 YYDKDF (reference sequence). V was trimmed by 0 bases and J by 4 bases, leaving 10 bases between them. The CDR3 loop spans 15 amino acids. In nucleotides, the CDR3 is TGTGCCACCAGCAGAGAGCAGTTGGGATACAATGAGCAGTTCTTC. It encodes CATSREQLGYNEQFF. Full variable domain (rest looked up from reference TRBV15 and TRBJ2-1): DAMVIQNPRYQVTQFGKPVTLSCSQTLNHNVMYWYQQKSSQAPKLLFHYYDKDFNNEADTPDNFQSRRPNTSFCFLDIRSPGLGDTAMYLCATSREQLGYNEQFFGPGTRLTVL.

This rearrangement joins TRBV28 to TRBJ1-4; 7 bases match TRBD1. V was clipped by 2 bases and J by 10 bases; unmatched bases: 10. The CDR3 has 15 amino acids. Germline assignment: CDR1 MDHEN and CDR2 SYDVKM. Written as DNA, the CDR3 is TGTGCCAGCAGTTTACCCGGGCAGGGGGTGGGAAAACTGTTTTTT. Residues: CASSLPGQGVGKLFF.

In nucleotides, the CDR3 is TGCAGTGCTAGCGGCGGGGGGGCCGGGAATGAGCAGTTCTTC. Amino acid sequence: CSASGGGAGNEQFF. V gene TRBV20-1 combines with J gene TRBJ2-1; TRBD2 aligns across 9 bases. This CDR3 is built from 14 residues. Trimming cost V 3 bases and J 7 bases; bases outside gene matches: 7. The germline V gene has CDR1 DFQATT and CDR2 SNEGSKA (reference sequence).

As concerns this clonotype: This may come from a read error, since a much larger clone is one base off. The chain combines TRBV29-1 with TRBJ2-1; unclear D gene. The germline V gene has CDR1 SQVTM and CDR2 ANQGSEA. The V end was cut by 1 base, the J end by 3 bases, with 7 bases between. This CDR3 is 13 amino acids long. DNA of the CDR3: TGCAGCGTTGAAGCAGTGGGCTACAATGAGCAGTTCTTC. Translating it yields CSVEAVGYNEQFF.

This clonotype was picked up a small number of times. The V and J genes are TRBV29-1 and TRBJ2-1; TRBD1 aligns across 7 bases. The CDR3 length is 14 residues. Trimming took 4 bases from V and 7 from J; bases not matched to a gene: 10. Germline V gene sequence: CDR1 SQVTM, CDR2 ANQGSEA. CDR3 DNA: TGCAGCGTTGGAGTTGGGTCACAGGGGAATGAGCAGTTCTTC. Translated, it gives CSVGVGSQGNEQFF.

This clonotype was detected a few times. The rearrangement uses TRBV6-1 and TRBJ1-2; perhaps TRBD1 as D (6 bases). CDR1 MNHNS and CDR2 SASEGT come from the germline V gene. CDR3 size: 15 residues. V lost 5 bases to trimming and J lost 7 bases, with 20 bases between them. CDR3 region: CASSKKQGFISGYTF. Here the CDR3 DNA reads TGTGCCAGCAGTAAGAAACAGGGTTTCATTTCTGGCTACACCTTC.

Written as DNA, the CDR3 is TGTGCCAGCAGTTACTTCGGTCCCAGCGGGGGCACAGATACGCAGTATTTT. Its protein is CASSYFGPSGGTDTQYF. V and J are TRBV6-5 and TRBJ2-3; 7 bases map to TRBD2. Germline values: CDR1 MNHEY, CDR2 SVGAGI. V was pared by 1 base and J by 1 base, with 8 bases of the junction left unmatched. The CDR3 extends over 17 amino acids.

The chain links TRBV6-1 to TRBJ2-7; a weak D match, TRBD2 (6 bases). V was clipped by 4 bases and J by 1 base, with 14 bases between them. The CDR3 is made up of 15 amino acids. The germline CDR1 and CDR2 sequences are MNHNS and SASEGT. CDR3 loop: CASSVRGFASYEQYF. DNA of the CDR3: TGTGCCAGCAGTGTCCGGGGGTTTGCGTCCTACGAGCAGTACTTC.

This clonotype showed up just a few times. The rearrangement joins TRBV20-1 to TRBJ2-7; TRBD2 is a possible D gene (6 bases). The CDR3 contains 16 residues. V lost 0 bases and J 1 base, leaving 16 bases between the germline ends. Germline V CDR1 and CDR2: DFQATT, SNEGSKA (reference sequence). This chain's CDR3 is CSARDFRESSSYEQYF. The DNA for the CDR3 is TGCAGTGCTAGAGATTTCCGGGAGTCCTCGTCCTACGAGCAGTACTTC.

The CDR3 DNA is TGCGCCAGCCGAAAATTGGACGGTCGTGAGCAGTTCTTC. This gives the protein CASRKLDGREQFF. The chain combines TRBV5-1 with TRBJ2-1; no clear D gene. Germline V gives CDR1 SGHRS, CDR2 YFSETQ. Trimming pared 7 bases from V and 9 bases from J, leaving 17 bases between. The CDR3 consists of 13 residues.

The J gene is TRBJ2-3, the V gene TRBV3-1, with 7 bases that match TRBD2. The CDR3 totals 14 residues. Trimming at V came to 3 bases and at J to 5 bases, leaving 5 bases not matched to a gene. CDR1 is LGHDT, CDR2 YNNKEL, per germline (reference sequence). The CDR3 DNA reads TGTGCCAGCAGCCAGGCTACGGGAGGAGATACGCAGTATTTT. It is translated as CASSQATGGDTQYF.

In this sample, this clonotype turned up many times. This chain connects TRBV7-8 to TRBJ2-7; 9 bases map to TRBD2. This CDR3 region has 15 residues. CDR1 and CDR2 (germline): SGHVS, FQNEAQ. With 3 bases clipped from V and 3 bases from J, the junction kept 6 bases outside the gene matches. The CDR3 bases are TGTGCCAGCAGCTTGAGGACTAGCGTCGGCTACGAGCAGTACTTC. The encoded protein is CASSLRTSVGYEQYF.

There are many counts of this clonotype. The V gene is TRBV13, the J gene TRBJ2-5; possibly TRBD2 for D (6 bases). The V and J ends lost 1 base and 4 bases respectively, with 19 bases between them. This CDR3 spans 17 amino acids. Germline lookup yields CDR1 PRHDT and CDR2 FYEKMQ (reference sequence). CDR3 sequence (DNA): TGTGCCAGCAGCTTAGTCCTAGGAGGGCCTGGGAGAGAGACCCAGTACTTC. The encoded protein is CASSLVLGGPGRETQYF.

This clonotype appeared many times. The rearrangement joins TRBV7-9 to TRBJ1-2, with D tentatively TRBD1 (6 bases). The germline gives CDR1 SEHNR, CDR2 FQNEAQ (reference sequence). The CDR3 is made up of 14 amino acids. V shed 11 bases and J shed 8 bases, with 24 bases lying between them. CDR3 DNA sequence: TGTGCCCTAGAGGGAGGGGACAAGTCGAACGGCTACACCTTC. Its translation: CALEGGDKSNGYTF.

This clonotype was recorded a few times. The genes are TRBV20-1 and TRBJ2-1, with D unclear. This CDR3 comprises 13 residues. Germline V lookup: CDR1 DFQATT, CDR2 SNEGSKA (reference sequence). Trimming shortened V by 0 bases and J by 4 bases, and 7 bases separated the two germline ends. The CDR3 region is CSARDPGYNEQFF. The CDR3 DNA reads TGCAGTGCTAGAGATCCAGGATACAATGAGCAGTTCTTC.

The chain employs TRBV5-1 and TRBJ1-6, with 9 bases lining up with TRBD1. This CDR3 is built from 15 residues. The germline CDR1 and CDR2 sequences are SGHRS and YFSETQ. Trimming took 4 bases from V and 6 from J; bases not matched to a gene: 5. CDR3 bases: TGCGCCAGCAGCGGACGGGACAGGGTTAATTCACCCCTCCACTTT. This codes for CASSGRDRVNSPLHF.

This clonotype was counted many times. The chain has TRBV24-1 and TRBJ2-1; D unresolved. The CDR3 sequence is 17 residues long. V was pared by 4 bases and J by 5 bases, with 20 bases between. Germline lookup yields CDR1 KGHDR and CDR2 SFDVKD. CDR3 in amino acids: CATSDGRDHPLNNEQFF. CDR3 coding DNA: TGTGCCACCAGTGACGGTCGTGACCACCCCCTGAACAATGAGCAGTTCTTC.

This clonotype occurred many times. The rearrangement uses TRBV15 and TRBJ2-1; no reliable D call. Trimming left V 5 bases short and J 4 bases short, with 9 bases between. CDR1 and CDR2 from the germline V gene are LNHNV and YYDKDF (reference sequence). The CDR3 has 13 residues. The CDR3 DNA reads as TGTGCCACCAGCCCTCCAGTTTACAATGAGCAGTTCTTC. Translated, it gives CATSPPVYNEQFF.

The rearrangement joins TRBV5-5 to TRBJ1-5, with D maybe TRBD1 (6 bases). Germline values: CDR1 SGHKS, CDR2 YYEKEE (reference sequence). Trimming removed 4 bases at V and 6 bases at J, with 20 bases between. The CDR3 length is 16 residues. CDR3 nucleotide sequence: TGTGCCAGCAGCACACTCCCGGGGGCCCTCTCTCAGCCCCAGCATTTT. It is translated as CASSTLPGALSQPQHF.

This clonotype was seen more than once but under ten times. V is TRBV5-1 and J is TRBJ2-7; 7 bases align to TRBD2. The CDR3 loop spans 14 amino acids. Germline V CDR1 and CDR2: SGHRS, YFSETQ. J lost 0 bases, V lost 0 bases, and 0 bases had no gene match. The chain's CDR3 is CASSLGDYSYEQYF. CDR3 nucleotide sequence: TGCGCCAGCAGCTTGGGGGACTACTCCTACGAGCAGTACTTC.